This T cell receptor beta chain was identified during a study of T cell responses to AZD1222 COVID-19 vaccine. Whole-study findings and limits: A mostly white British donor set with more females was recruited, and clonal diversity was possibly underestimated. With two AZD1222 doses given, Spike-specific TCR breadth and depth both rose. Baseline antibody screening turned up just six seropositive AZD1222 recipients.

Libraries were prepared by immunoSEQ multiplex PCR; TCRdb keeps only in-frame clonotypes and omits some of them. The sample carries some 150,000 clones, 85% to 90% recorded once. Trimming cost V 2 bases and J 5 bases, with 12 bases left between them. This CDR3 is built from 15 residues. Looked up from germline, CDR1 is SNHLY and CDR2 is FYNNEI. A word on this clone: What it binds is unknown.

The sequenced sample was peripheral blood, obtained 28 days after the second AZD1222 dose. This TCR derives from an adult who received the AZD1222 COVID-19 vaccine. The chain combines TRBV2 with TRBJ1-4, with D possibly TRBD1 on 5 matching bases. As DNA, the CDR3 is TGTGCCAGCAGTGAAAGCCGGGGGAAAAATGAAAAACTGTTTTTT. Its translation: CASSESRGKNEKLFF.